The clone carrying this TCR beta chain showed up many times. Antigen unknown. This record belongs to a study of regulatory T cells in long-lasting Graves disease. Notes on the study in general: Comparison showed that persistent patients shared more public clonotypes (fewer than 3,000) than new patients (nearly 1,000). Analysis covered peripheral blood alone, not thyroid tissue. Persistent disease samples used TRBV28, TRBJ1-2 and TRBJ2-5 preferentially.

The time point denotes: persistent/refractory GD, antithyroid drugs over 5 years with positive TRAb. PBMCs provided the RNA from which the TCR library was made. For TCR beta, libraries came from iRepertoire HTBI primers and Arm-PCR of CDR3 regions. Each CDR3 protein gets one entry after TCRdb re-called the multiplex PCR reads with MiXCR. The sample contains around 400,000 distinct CDR3 sequences, roughly a quarter of which appear only once. The CDR3 is 14 residues long. V was trimmed by 1 base and J by 4 bases, leaving 11 bases between them. The specimen comprised peripheral blood mononuclear cells (PBMCs), sampled when the disease was refractory, from a patient treated with antithyroid drugs. This sequence was found in a female donor with Graves disease. J is TRBJ2-7 and V is TRBV12-3 or TRBV12-4; D remains ambiguous. The CDR3 is CASSLDHGGYEQYF. As DNA, the CDR3 is TGTGCCAGCAGTTTAGACCATGGTGGGTACGAGCAGTACTTC.